This TCR beta chain was captured by sequencing in a study of post-analysis software for immune sequencing data. TCR beta libraries were prepared from cDNA with unique molecular identifiers. TCRdb analysed the PCR reads with MiXCR anew, one entry per CDR3 protein. The table has some 370,000 distinct CDR3 sequences, roughly 36% seen once. This clonotype has only a few counts. The sequence came from a girl aged 10 to 17 with multiple sclerosis. The sequenced material came from blood.

CDR3 DNA sequence: TGTGCCAGCAGTTTGGTAGCAGACATGAACACTGAAGCTTTCTTT. It translates to CASSLVADMNTEAFF. The rearrangement uses TRBV27 and TRBJ1-1; D call uncertain. Trimming took 3 bases from V and 0 from J, leaving 11 bases between them. Per germline, CDR1 MNHEY and CDR2 SMNVEV (reference sequence). This CDR3 is 15 amino acids long.